These 11 T cell receptor beta chains were sequenced from one sample in a study of tumor-infiltrating lymphocytes in oesophageal squamous cell carcinoma. TCRdb fed the PCR reads into MiXCR, producing one record per CDR3 protein. The sample has some 12,000 distinct CDR3 sequences, around 58% seen once. The sequencing sample was made of esophageal tumor tissue. Receptors were obtained from a male donor with esophageal squamous cell carcinoma.

The chain joins TRBV10-3 to TRBJ2-3; 7 bases align to TRBD2. The trim removed 10 bases at V and 4 bases at J, leaving 14 bases unmatched. The CDR3 contains 15 residues. CDR1 and CDR2 from the germline V gene are ENHRY and SYGVKD. The CDR3 protein is CATGDGRAVPDTQYF. In nucleotides, the CDR3 is TGTGCCACCGGTGATGGGAGGGCGGTCCCAGATACGCAGTATTTT.

The chain couples TRBV6-1 to TRBJ2-5; no clear D gene. The V end was cut by 4 bases, the J end by 4 bases, with 7 bases between. Germline V gene sequence: CDR1 MNHNS, CDR2 SASEGT. The CDR3 loop spans 12 amino acids. The DNA for the CDR3 is TGTGCCAGCAGTGGAGTAGGAGAGACCCAGTACTTC. Translating it yields CASSGVGETQYF.

In this sample, this clonotype turned up a few times. The gene calls are TRBV7-8 and TRBJ2-1, with 9 bases aligning to TRBD2. The end of the DNA aligns better with TRBJ2-7, so the J call may be wrong. Per germline, CDR1 SGHVS and CDR2 FQNEAQ. This CDR3 comprises 14 residues. The CDR3: CASRVAGVSYEQYF. The CDR3 DNA sequence: TGTGCCAGCAGGGTAGCGGGAGTGAGCTACGAGCAGTACTTC.

The chain uses TRBV7-8 and TRBJ2-5; 9 bases line up with TRBD1. CDR3 size: 14 residues. Germline V lookup: CDR1 SGHVS, CDR2 FQNEAQ. The junction had 5 bases not matched to a gene; V was cut back by 4 bases and J by 5 bases. The CDR3 DNA sequence: TGTGCCAGCAGCTCCCGGACAGGGGCGGAGACCCAGTACTTC. The encoded protein is CASSSRTGAETQYF.

The chain uses TRBV7-3 and TRBJ2-5; TRBD1 matches 9 bases. V dropped 5 bases and J dropped 4; count of bases not matched to a gene: 8. Germline V lookup: CDR1 SGHTA, CDR2 FQGTGA. This CDR3 comprises 15 residues. The CDR3 loop reads CASSGDRGGIETQYF. The CDR3 DNA follows: TGTGCCAGCAGCGGCGACAGGGGGGGAATAGAGACCCAGTACTTC.

V gene TRBV11-3 combines with J gene TRBJ2-3, with 9 bases lining up with TRBD2. V shed 8 bases, J shed 0 bases, and the junction held 21 bases outside the gene matches. The length of the CDR3 is 20 residues. The germline gives CDR1 SGHNT, CDR2 YENEEA. CDR3 protein: CASSRGWEAERGESTDTQYF. For the CDR3, the DNA is TGTGCCAGCTCAAGGGGATGGGAAGCAGAGCGGGGGGAAAGCACAGATACGCAGTATTTT. The variable domain in full, completed from reference TRBV11-3 and TRBJ2-3, reads EAGVVQSPRYKIIEKKQPVAFWCNPISGHNTLYWYLQNLGQGPELLIRYENEEAVDDSQLPKDRFSAERLKGVDSTLKIQPAELGDSAVYLCASSRGWEAERGESTDTQYFGPGTRLTVL.

V usage is TRBV7-6 and J usage is TRBJ1-1; D not resolved. There are 15 residues in the CDR3. The V and J ends lost 5 bases and 0 bases respectively, with 13 bases between them. From germline, CDR1 is SGHVS and CDR2 FNYEAQ. The CDR3 DNA follows: TGTGCCAGCAGCCAATCAGGTTCCATGAACACTGAAGCTTTCTTT. Its protein is CASSQSGSMNTEAFF.

Concerning this clonotype itself: Because it lacks the conserved phenylalanine or tryptophan at the end, this CDR3 is likely a read error. The DNA is omitted, as the CDR3 cannot be located on it reliably, and the CDR3 follows TCRdb's listing. This chain links TRBV7-6 with TRBJ2-6; the table's D call TRBD2 went unverified against the DNA. The CDR3 adds up to 15 amino acids, both ends counted. From germline, CDR1 is SGHVS and CDR2 FNYEAQ. The CDR3 sequence: CASTLDGEDEQFFGA.

The chain couples TRBV5-4 to TRBJ2-7; unclear D gene. The CDR3 contains 12 residues. Germline V gene lookup returns CDR1 SGHNT and CDR2 YYREEE (reference sequence). V shed 0 bases and J shed 8 bases, with 9 bases lying between them. CDR3 coding DNA: TGTGCCAGCAGCTTGGAACGAGCGCAGCAGTACTTC. Its protein product is CASSLERAQQYF.

About this clonotype: No DNA is shown, since the ends of the CDR3 on it are uncertain; the CDR3 is the one TCRdb lists. V is TRBV12-3 or TRBV12-4 and J is TRBJ2-7; no DNA check was done on the table's D call, TRBD2. The CDR3 sequence runs 18 residues, both termini included. CDR3 residues: CASSLALVAGGITGDLYF.

This clonotype was recorded at least ten times. This rearrangement joins TRBV28 to TRBJ1-5, with 8 bases identical to TRBD1. The length of the CDR3 is 19 residues. Germline CDR1 and CDR2: MDHEN and SYDVKM. V lost 4 bases and J lost 4; bases outside the gene matches: 18. Here the CDR3 DNA reads TGTGCCAGCAGTTCGTACCGGGACAGGACTTCCTACTCTAATCAGCCCCAGCATTTT. It specifies CASSSYRDRTSYSNQPQHF.